This TCR beta chain derives from a study of beta chain bispecific antibodies for T cell cancers. Notes on the study in general: The leukemia cells, rather than normal T cells, gave most of the targeted TRBV signal.

Germline lookup yields CDR1 ENHRY and CDR2 SYGVKD. The V and J ends lost 3 bases and 4 bases respectively, with 6 bases between them. The CDR3 extends over 13 amino acids. This clonotype is judged medium-sized. Its antigen is not known. Using its own MiXCR run on the 5' RACE reads, TCRdb lists one record per CDR3 protein. The sample holds about 20,000 distinct CDR3 sequences, approximately 2.6% seen once. Either OKT3 anti-CD3 antibody or CD3/CD28 beads expanded T cells from blood mononuclear cells over roughly three days. Bispecific antibody was added to about 5 x 10^4 normal T cells and about 5 x 10^4 target cells.

The sequence was collected from a human donor in good health. Some clones in this sample may be carry-over from other donors' samples. The material sequenced was healthy donor T cells cultured with leukemia cells. The V and J genes are TRBV10-3 and TRBJ2-2; D uncertain. The CDR3 coding sequence is TGTGCCATCAGTGACGAAGGCACCGGGGAGCTGTTTTTT. Its protein product is CAISDEGTGELFF.